Listed below are T cell receptor beta chains from one sample, sequenced in a study of identical twins. TCRdb re-analysed the 5' RACE reads in MiXCR, keeping a single row per CDR3 protein. The data show around 690,000 distinct CDR3 sequences, with around 20% seen just once and about 4.5% held by the top ten. These data also formed part of another study, on T cells expressing NK-cell markers.

The source material was PBMCs. The origin of the receptors is a young woman in good health. Both conserved end residues are part of each CDR3.

>TRBV12-3/TRBV12-4
CASSSGQDRGPDTQYF
>TRBV7-9
CASSSPGRGGNTIYF
>TRBV7-9
CASSLGGGRGHNEQFF
>TRBV5-1
CASSWDRYTEAFF
>TRBV6-5
CASSYSMTSGQPQHF
>TRBV7-8
CASSYPSRGPSYNEQFF
>TRBV20-1
CSARDRGPNNEQFF
>TRBV5-1
CASSQQGSTDTQYF
>TRBV6-1
CASGTGRLLYEQYF
>TRBV20-1
CSARASGSGTDTQYF